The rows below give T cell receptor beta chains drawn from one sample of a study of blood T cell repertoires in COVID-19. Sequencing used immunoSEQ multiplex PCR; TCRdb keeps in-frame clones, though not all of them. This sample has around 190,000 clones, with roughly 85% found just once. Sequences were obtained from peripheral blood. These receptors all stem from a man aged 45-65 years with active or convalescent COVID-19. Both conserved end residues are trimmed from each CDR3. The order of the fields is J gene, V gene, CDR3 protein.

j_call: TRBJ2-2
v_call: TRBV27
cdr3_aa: ASSTGTGVSGELF

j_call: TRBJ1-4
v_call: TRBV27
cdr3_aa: ASSMGTVGEKLF

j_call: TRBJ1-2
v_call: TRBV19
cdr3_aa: ASSATGGSGYT

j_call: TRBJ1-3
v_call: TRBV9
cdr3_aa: ASSRTDSQNTIY

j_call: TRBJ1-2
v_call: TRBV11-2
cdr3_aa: ASSRDRASGYT

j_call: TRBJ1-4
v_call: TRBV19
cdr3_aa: ASSQQGGGEKLF

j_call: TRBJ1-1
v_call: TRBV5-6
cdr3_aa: ASSFPQGNTEAF

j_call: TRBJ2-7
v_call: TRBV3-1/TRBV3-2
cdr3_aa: ASSDQGAQEQY

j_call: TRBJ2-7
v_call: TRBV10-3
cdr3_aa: AISPLNRGSTEQY

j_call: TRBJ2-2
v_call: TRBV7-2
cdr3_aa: ASSLEAGITGELF

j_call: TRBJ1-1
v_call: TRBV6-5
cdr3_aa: ASSSGEAYVF

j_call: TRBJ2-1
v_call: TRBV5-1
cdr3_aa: ASSQGLAGYEQF

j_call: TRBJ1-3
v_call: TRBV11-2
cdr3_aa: ASMELPNTIY

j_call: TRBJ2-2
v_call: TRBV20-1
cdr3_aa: SATRTGELF

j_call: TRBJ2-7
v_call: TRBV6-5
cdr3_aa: ASSDSYEQY

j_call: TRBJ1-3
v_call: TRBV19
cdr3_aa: ASSQARFLLRNTIY

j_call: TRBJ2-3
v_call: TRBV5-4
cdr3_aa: ASGREAGTDTQY

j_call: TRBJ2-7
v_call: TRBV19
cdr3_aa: ASSMLTVPYEQY

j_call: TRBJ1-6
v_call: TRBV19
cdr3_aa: ASSNTRDSPLH

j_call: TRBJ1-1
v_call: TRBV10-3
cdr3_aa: AIRKNTGGEANTEAF

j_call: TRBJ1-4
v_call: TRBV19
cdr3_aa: ASSIGSANEKLF

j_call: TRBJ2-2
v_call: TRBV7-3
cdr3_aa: ASSRDRNTGELF

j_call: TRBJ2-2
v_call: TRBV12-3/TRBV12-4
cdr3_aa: ASSNRAGELF

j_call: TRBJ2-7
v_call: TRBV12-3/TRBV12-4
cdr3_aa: ASSRTASYEQY

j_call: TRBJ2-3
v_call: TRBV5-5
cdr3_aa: ASSLLISGNPSTDTQY

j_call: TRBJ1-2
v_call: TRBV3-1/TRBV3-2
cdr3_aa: ASSQQEVGYT

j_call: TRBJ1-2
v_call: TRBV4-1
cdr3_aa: ASSQGQGAVNYGYT

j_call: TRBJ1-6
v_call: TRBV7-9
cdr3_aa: ASSYTNSPLH

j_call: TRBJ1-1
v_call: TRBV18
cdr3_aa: ASSPTGNTEAF

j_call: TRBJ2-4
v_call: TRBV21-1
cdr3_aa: ASSTGQGKAPKNIQY

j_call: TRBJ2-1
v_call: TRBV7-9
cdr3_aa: ASSSTPYSGGGDEQF

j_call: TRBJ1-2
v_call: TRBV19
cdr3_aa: ATEGPDNYGYT

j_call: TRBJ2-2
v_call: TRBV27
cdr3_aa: ASMRQSNTGELF